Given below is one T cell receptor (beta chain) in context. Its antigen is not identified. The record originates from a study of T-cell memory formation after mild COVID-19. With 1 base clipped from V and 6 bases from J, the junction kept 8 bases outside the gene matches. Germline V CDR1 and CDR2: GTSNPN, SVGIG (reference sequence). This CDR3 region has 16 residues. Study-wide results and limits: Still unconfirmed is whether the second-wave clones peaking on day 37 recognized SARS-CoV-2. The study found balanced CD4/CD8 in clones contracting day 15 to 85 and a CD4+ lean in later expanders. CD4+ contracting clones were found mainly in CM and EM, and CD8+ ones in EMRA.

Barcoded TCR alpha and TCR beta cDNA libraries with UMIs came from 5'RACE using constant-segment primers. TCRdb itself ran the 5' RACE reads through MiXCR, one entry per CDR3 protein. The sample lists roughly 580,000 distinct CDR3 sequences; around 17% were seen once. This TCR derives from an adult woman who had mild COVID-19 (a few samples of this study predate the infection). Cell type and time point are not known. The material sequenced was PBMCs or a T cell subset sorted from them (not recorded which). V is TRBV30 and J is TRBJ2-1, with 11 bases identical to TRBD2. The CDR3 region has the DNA TGTGCCTGGAGTGACCTTCTAGCGGGGGGCCGCAATGAGCAGTTCTTC. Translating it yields CAWSDLLAGGRNEQFF.